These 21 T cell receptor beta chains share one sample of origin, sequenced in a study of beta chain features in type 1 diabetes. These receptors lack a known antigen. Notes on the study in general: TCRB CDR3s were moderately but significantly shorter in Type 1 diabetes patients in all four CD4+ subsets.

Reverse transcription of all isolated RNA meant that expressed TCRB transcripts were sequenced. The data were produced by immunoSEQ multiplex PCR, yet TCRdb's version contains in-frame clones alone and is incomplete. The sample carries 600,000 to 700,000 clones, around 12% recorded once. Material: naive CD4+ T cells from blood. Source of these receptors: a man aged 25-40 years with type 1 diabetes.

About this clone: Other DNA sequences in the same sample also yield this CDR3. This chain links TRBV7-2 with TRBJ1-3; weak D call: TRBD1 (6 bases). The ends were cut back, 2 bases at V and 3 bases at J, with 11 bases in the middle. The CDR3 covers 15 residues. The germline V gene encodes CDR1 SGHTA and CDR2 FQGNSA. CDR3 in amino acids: CASSLTGLSGNTIYF. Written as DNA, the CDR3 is TGTGCCAGCAGCTTAACAGGGCTAAGTGGAAACACCATATATTTT.

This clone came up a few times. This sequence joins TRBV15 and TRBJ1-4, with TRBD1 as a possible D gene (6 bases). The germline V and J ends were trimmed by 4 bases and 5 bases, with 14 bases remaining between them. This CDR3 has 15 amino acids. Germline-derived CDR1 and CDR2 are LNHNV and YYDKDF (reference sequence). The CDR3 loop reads CATSTDQGYNEKLFF. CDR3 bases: TGTGCCACCAGCACCGACCAGGGGTACAATGAAAAACTGTTTTTT.

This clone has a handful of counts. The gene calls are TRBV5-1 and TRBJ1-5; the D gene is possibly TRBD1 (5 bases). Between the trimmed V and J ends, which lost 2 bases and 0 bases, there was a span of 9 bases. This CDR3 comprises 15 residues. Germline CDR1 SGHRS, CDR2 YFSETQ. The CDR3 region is CASSLWGNSNQPQHF. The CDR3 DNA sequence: TGCGCCAGCAGCTTATGGGGGAATAGCAATCAGCCCCAGCATTTT.

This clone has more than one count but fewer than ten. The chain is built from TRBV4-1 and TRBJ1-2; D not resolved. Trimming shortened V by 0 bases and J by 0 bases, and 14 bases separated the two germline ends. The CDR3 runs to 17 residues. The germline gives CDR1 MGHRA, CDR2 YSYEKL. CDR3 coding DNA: TGCGCCAGCAGCCAAGACACCTTAGACGCAGCTAACTATGGCTACACCTTC. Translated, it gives CASSQDTLDAANYGYTF.

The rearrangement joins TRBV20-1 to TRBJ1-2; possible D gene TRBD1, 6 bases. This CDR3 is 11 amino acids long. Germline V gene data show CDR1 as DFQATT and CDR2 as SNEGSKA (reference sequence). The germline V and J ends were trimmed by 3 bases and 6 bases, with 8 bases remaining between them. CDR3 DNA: TGCAGTGCTAGTGCAGGGGATGGCTACACCTTC. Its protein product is CSASAGDGYTF.

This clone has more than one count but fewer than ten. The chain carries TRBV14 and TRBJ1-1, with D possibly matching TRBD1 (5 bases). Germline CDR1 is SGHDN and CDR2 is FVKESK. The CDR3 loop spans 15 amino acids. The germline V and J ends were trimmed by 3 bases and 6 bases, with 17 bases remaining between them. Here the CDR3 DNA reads TGTGCCAGCAGCCAGTTAAAGTTTCCGGGGGCTGAAGCTTTCTTT. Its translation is CASSQLKFPGAEAFF. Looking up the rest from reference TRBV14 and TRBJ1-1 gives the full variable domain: EAGVTQFPSHSVIEKGQTVTLRCDPISGHDNLYWYRRVMGKEIKFLLHFVKESKQDESGMPNNRFLAERTGGTYSTLKVQPAELEDSGVYFCASSQLKFPGAEAFFGQGTRLTVV.

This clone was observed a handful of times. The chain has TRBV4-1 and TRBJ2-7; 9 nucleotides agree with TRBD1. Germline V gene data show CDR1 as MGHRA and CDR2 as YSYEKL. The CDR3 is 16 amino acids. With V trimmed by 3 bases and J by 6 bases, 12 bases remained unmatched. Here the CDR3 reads CASSHPPGQGIAEQYF. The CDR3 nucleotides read TGCGCCAGCAGCCACCCCCCGGGACAGGGTATCGCCGAGCAGTACTTC.

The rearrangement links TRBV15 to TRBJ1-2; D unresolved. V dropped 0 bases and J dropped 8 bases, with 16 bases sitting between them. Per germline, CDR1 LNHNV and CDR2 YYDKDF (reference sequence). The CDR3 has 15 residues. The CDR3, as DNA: TGTGCCACCAGCAGAGACAACGCAGCGCTCAGGGGCTACACCTTC. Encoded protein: CATSRDNAALRGYTF.

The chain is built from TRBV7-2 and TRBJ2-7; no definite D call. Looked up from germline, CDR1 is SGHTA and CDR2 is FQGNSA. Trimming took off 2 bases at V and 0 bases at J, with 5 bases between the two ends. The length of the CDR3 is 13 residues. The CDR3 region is CASSLTRSYEQYF. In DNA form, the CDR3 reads TGTGCCAGCAGCTTAACGCGCTCCTACGAGCAGTACTTC.

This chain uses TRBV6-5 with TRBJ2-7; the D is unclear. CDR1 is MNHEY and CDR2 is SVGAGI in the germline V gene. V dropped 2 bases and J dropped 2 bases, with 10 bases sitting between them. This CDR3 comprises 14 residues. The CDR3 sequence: CASSYGDFAYEQYF. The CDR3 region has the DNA TGTGCCAGCAGTTACGGTGACTTCGCCTACGAGCAGTACTTC.

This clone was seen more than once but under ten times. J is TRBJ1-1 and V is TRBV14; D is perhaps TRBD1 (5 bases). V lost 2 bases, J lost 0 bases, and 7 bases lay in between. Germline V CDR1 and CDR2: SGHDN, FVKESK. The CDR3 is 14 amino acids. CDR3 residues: CASSQSGMNTEAFF. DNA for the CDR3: TGTGCCAGCAGCCAATCAGGGATGAACACTGAAGCTTTCTTT.

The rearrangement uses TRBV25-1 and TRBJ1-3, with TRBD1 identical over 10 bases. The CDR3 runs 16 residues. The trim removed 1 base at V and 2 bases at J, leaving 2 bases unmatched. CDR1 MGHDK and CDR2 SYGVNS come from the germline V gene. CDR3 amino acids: CASSELGTGAGNTIYF. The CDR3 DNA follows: TGTGCCAGCAGTGAATTAGGGACAGGGGCTGGAAACACCATATATTTT. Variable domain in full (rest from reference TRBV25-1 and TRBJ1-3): EADIYQTPRYLVIGTGKKITLECSQTMGHDKMYWYQQDPGMELHLIHYSYGVNSTEKGDLSSESTVSRIRTEHFPLTLESARPSHTSQYLCASSELGTGAGNTIYFGEGSWLTVV.

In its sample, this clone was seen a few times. The CDR3, as DNA: TGTGCCAGTAGTGGGACAGGGAGAGCAGATACGCAGTATTTT. This codes for CASSGTGRADTQYF. The chain employs TRBV19 and TRBJ2-3, with TRBD1 identical over 9 bases. With V trimmed by 5 bases and J by 4 bases, 4 bases remained unmatched. CDR1 and CDR2 (germline): LNHDA, SQIVND (reference sequence). The CDR3 spans 14 residues.

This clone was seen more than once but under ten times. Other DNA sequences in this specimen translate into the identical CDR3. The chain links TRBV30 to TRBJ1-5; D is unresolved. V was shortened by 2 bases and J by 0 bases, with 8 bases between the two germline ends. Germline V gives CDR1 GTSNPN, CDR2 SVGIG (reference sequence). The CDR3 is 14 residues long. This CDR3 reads CAWSRGNSNQPQHF. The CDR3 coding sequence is TGTGCCTGGAGTCGGGGTAATAGCAATCAGCCCCAGCATTTT.

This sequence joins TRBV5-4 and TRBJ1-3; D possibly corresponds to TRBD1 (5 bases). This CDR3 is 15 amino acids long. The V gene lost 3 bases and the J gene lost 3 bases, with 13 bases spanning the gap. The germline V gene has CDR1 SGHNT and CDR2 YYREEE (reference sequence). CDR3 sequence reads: CASSSTQGGGNTIYF. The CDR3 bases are TGTGCCAGCAGCTCGACTCAGGGAGGTGGAAACACCATATATTTT.

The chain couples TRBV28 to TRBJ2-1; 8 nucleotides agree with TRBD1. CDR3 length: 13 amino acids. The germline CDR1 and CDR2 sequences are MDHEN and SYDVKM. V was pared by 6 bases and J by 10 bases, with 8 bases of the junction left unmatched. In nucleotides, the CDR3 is TGTGCCAGCAGCTCGGACAGGGTCCGCGAGCAGTTCTTC. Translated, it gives CASSSDRVREQFF. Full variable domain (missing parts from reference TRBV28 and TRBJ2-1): DVKVTQSSRYLVKRTGEKVFLECVQDMDHENMFWYRQDPGLGLRLIYFSYDVKMKEKGDIPEGYSVSREKKERFSLILESASTNQTSMYLCASSSDRVREQFFGPGTRLTVL.

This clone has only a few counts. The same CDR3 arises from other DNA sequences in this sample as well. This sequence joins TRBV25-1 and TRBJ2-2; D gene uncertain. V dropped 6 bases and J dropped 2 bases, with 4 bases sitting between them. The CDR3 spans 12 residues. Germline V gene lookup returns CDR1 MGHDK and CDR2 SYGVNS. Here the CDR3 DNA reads TGTGCCAGCAGGGGAAACACCGGGGAGCTGTTTTTT. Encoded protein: CASRGNTGELFF.

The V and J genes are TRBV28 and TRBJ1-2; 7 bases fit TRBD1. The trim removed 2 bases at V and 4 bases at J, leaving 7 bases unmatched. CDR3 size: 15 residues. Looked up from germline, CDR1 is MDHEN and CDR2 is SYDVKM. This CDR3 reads CASSLPSGGTYGYTF. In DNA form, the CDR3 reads TGTGCCAGCAGTTTACCCTCAGGGGGGACCTATGGCTACACCTTC.

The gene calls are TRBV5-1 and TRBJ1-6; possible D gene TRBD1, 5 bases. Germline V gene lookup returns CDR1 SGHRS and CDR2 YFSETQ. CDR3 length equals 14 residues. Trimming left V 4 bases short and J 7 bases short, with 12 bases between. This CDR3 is CASSDRQLNSPLHF. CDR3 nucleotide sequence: TGCGCCAGCAGCGACCGACAGTTAAATTCACCCCTCCACTTT.

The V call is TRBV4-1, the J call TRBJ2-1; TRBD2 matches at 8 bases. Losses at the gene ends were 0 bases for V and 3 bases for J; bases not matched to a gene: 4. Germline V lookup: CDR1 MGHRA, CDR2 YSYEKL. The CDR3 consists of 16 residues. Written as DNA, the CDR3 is TGCGCCAGCAGCCAAGACTCTAGCGGGTTCTACAATGAGCAGTTCTTC. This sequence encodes CASSQDSSGFYNEQFF.

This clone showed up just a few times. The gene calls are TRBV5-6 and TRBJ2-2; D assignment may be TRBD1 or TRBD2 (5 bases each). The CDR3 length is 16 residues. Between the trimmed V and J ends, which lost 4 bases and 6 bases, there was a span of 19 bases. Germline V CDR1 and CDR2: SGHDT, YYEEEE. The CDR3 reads CASSVQRGLGAGELFF. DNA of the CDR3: TGTGCCAGCAGCGTTCAACGGGGCCTCGGGGCCGGGGAGCTGTTTTTT.